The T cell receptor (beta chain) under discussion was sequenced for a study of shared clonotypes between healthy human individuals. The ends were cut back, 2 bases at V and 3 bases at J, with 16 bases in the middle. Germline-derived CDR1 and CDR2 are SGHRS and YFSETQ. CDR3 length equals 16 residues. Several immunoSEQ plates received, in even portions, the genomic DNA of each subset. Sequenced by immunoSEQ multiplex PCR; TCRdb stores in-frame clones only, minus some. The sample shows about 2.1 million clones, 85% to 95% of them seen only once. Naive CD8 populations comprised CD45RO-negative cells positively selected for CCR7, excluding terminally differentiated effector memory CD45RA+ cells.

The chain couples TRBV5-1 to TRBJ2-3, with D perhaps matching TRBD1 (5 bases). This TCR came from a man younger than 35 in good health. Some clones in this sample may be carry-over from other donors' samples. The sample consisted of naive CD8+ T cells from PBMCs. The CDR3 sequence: CASSLKGAGVTDTQYF. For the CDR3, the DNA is TGCGCCAGCAGCTTAAAAGGGGCCGGAGTAACAGATACGCAGTATTTT.